The rows below give T cell receptor beta chains drawn from one sample of a study of cytomegalovirus exposure and HLA in healthy donors. Profiling relied on immunoSEQ multiplex PCR, and the TCRdb table lists in-frame clones only, not all of them. The sample has 90,000 to 130,000 clones, 76% seen once. The material sequenced was PBMCs. The receptors stem from a man younger than 45 in good health and CMV-seropositive. Each CDR3 is given with its conserved first and last residue. The D gene is left open where the match is weak. Clone sizes are given selectively: once, few, many, or a class where the clone is expanded.

j_call d_call v_call clone_size cdr3_aa cdr3_nt
TRBJ1-1 - TRBV28 once CASSRRGTEAFF TGTGCCAGCAGTCGTCGAGGAACTGAAGCTTTCTTT
TRBJ2-3 TRBD2 TRBV4-3 - CASSQDFAQRGPSDTQYF TGCGCCAGCAGCCAAGATTTCGCCCAGCGGGGGCCCTCGGATACGCAGTATTTT
TRBJ2-5 TRBD2 TRBV25-1 few CASSGTSSGETQYF TGTGCCAGCAGTGGGACTAGCTCAGGGGAGACCCAGTACTTC
TRBJ1-2 - TRBV19 - CASKQGVYGYTF TGTGCCAGTAAACAGGGTGTCTATGGCTACACCTTC
TRBJ2-3 TRBD1 TRBV5-4 - CASSLGQEHVDTQYF TGTGCCAGCAGCCTGGGACAGGAACACGTGGATACGCAGTATTTT
TRBJ1-2 TRBD1 TRBV7-2 - CASSLGGTGATLLTF TGTGCCAGCAGCTTAGGAGGGACAGGGGCGACCCTCCTCACCTTC
TRBJ1-1 - TRBV11-2 few CASSLDRNTEAFF TGTGCCAGCAGCCTTGACAGGAACACTGAAGCTTTCTTT
TRBJ2-3 - TRBV5-1 - CASSLGEGGTDTQYF TGCGCCAGCAGCTTGGGCGAGGGGGGCACAGATACGCAGTATTTT
TRBJ2-1 TRBD1 TRBV19 - CATGQGRGEQFF TGTGCCACCGGACAGGGCAGGGGTGAGCAGTTCTTC
TRBJ1-5 - TRBV6-6 - CASSPPVRDQPQHF TGTGCCAGCAGCCCTCCGGTGCGGGATCAGCCCCAGCATTTT
TRBJ2-1 TRBD2 TRBV7-8 - CASSSREVGQDEQFF TGTGCCAGCAGCTCTCGGGAGGTCGGGCAGGATGAGCAGTTCTTC
TRBJ2-7 TRBD1 TRBV27 few CASSFGTGDEQYF TGTGCCAGCAGTTTCGGGACAGGGGACGAGCAGTACTTC
TRBJ1-4 - TRBV12-5 few CASGLPPTLWEKLFF TGTGCTAGTGGTTTGCCCCCCACTCTCTGGGAAAAACTGTTTTTT
TRBJ1-1 - TRBV6-5 few CASSYYRGTGTEAFF TGTGCCAGCAGTTACTATCGGGGGACGGGCACTGAAGCTTTCTTT
TRBJ1-5 - TRBV6-5 - CASSYRSSNQPQHF TGTGCCAGCAGTTACCGGAGCAGCAATCAGCCCCAGCATTTT
TRBJ2-7 TRBD1 TRBV9 - CASSVAQGAAEQYF TGTGCCAGCAGCGTAGCCCAGGGGGCGGCTGAGCAGTACTTC
TRBJ2-2 TRBD1 TRBV28 - CASSLGTGGTGELFF TGTGCCAGCAGTCTCGGGACAGGGGGGACCGGGGAGCTGTTTTTT
TRBJ2-5 TRBD2 TRBV19 - CASSRATRRGSQETQYF TGTGCCAGTAGCCGAGCGACTAGGCGGGGGTCACAAGAGACCCAGTACTTC
TRBJ1-1 TRBD1 TRBV12-5 - CASGFHTTGRDTEAFF TGTGCTAGTGGTTTTCACACGACAGGGAGAGACACTGAAGCTTTCTTT
TRBJ1-1 TRBD1 TRBV6-6 - CASSTIQGITEAFF TGTGCCAGCAGCACGATACAGGGGATCACTGAAGCTTTCTTT
TRBJ2-3 TRBD2 TRBV30 - CARGVATQYF TGTGCCCGGGGGGTGGCTACGCAGTATTTT
TRBJ1-3 - TRBV25-1 few CASSEEPSSGNTIYF TGTGCCAGCAGTGAGGAACCTAGCTCTGGAAACACCATATATTTT
TRBJ2-3 - TRBV11-1 - CASSLVAGDSTDTQYF TGTGCCAGCAGCTTAGTAGCAGGGGATAGCACAGATACGCAGTATTTT
TRBJ2-2 - TRBV5-5 - CASSSDHRRNTGELFF TGTGCCAGCAGCTCCGATCACAGGAGGAACACCGGGGAGCTGTTTTTT
TRBJ1-4 - TRBV6-5 - CASSKLGTTNEKLFF TGTGCCAGCAGTAAGCTCGGGACAACTAATGAAAAACTGTTTTTT
TRBJ2-7 - TRBV11-2 - CASSLAGSSYEQYF TGTGCCAGCAGCTTAGCCGGGAGCTCCTACGAGCAGTACTTC
TRBJ1-5 - TRBV6-5 - CASSYNLGSNQPQHF TGTGCCAGCAGTTACAATCTCGGTAGCAATCAGCCCCAGCATTTT
TRBJ2-7 - TRBV7-2 - CASSFGQGRDEQYF TGTGCCAGCAGCTTTGGGCAGGGAAGGGACGAGCAGTACTTC
TRBJ2-1 - TRBV19 - CASSSQGGGWGEQFF TGTGCCAGTAGTAGCCAGGGGGGAGGTTGGGGGGAGCAGTTCTTC
TRBJ1-2 - TRBV28 once CASSLDLARGAGYTF TGTGCCAGCAGTTTAGATCTGGCCAGGGGTGCCGGCTACACCTTC
TRBJ2-1 TRBD1 TRBV7-9 - CASSQQGARYNEQFF TGTGCCAGCAGCCAACAGGGGGCGCGCTACAATGAGCAGTTCTTC
TRBJ2-7 - TRBV7-9 - CASSLGAYEQYF TGTGCCAGCAGCCTGGGGGCCTACGAGCAGTACTTC